This TCR beta chain was identified in a study of T cells in Graves' hyperthyroidism and ophthalmopathy. Study as a whole: Peripheral blood was collected at initial diagnosis, before any treatment. Regarding the study as a whole: A 13 V-J model separated ophthalmopathy from stable hyperthyroidism.

Per germline, CDR1 MNHEY and CDR2 SVGEGT. V dropped 6 bases and J dropped 13; count of bases not matched to a gene: 11. The CDR3 loop spans 14 amino acids. This clonotype was recorded at least ten times. Its antigen is currently unknown. What was amplified from RNA transcripts were TCR beta CDR3 regions. Researchers ran a first-round RT-PCR on the TCR CDR3 using the HTBI primer set. TCRdb redid the calling of the multiplex PCR reads with MiXCR, one entry per CDR3 protein. The table lists over 300,000 distinct CDR3 sequences, approximately 15% of them singletons. The sequence was collected from a woman aged 40 to 50 with Graves' ophthalmopathy. The chain carries TRBV6-2 or TRBV6-3 and TRBJ2-3; 12 bases match TRBD1. The specimen sequenced was blood. Here the CDR3 reads CASRGQGAASRKYF. As DNA, the CDR3 is TGTGCCAGCAGGGGACAGGGGGCGGCATCACGAAAGTATTTT.